This T cell receptor beta chain is drawn from a study of cytomegalovirus exposure and HLA in healthy donors (dated by TCRdb to about 2017). Regarding the study in general: An earlier analysis of approximately 640 of the donors reported more than 250 Gb of sequence data and roughly 100 million unique TCR beta sequences from 150 million to 200 million T cells. Using immunosequencing, the study profiled T cell repertoires from 666 subjects and related those repertoires to cytomegalovirus serostatus. All discovery cohort repertoires had been generated on a single sequencing platform. Donor age, sex, ethnicity and CMV serostatus were compiled alongside the repertoire data. The study aimed to test whether signatures of past pathogen exposure could be identified by cataloging public T cell receptors. To predict cytomegalovirus infection status, the study combined high-throughput TCR immunosequencing, statistical association of individual TCRs with disease status, and machine learning. Genome-wide SNP genotypes for about 65% of the roughly 700 donors were used in a later genetic analysis, which treated that subset as a discovery cohort. Because of strong linkage in the cohort, roughly 5 DR-DQ haplotypes were treated as single units for association and clustering. Both class I and class II loci were covered by HLA typing, at four-digit resolution. Roughly 300 gigabases of sequencing data and around 80 million unique TCR sequences made up an early release that covered nearly 650 HLA-typed donors. The genetic ancestry cluster associated with self-reported Caucasian donors included 80% to 90% of the roughly 410 genotyped donors. In a later analysis, previously published TCR beta repertoires from about 640 donors were re-analyzed and high-resolution HLA genotyping was added so that TCR occurrence patterns could be studied. In addition to the first cohort of hundreds of subjects, a separate validation cohort of over 90 different subjects was used. To decide whether each TCR beta V gene segment behaved as functional or pseudogenic, an earlier analysis of over 500 of the donors relied on high-throughput TCR beta sequencing. Among 398 genotyped donors of the cohort, an average of about 240,000 unique TCR beta nucleotide sequences were sequenced per donor, around 18% of them non-productive. Typing coverage differed by locus: A, B, C, DRB1 and DQB1 were typed in about 629-630 donors, DQA1 in about 500, DPA1 in around 610, and DPB1 in approximately 450. Rather than drawing on any new phenotypic data, the later analysis identified candidate immune exposures from TCR beta sequences and the way those sequences occurred across donors.

V was cut back by 3 bases and J by 1 base, leaving a gap of 10 bases between them. The CDR3 runs 15 residues from the cysteine to the phenylalanine. Of all the DNA, just the CDR3 is kept, 45 bases in frame from base 1. The germline V gene provides CDR1 KGHSH and CDR2 LQKENI. The cohort was made up of around 720 healthy bone marrow donors. At the time of sampling, every cohort member was nominally healthy, though immune exposures that went unrecorded were likely present. The donor tested CMV seronegative and was one of the 352 seronegative cohort members. A peripheral blood sample was collected from each donor, and TCR beta sequencing was performed on peripheral blood mononuclear cells. Genomic DNA was extracted from the blood cell samples with the Qiagen DNeasy Blood Extraction Kit. General findings and caveats noted by the study authors: In an earlier analysis of more than 500 of the donors, most TCR beta V segments appeared in productive rearrangements about 87% or about 30% of the time, broadly matching IMGT annotations. Only TCR beta chains were sequenced in this cohort, and the absence of alpha or paired-chain data limited detectable features. The classifier was reported to diagnose cytomegalovirus status with high specificity and sensitivity in both the original cohort and the validation cohort. A later genetic analysis reported fewer N-insertions in productive TCRs among donors in an Asian-associated ancestry cluster than the roughly 620-donor mean. Most TCR sequences were observed very rarely across donors, whereas some public TCRs were present in many individuals. In the study, some 180 TCR beta chains were listed as associated with cytomegalovirus. A further reported finding was that TCR beta sequences accurately predicted the HLA-A and HLA-B alleles for most subjects in the first cohort. For the cohort, immune exposure information was limited to CMV serostatus. According to a later analysis, most CMV-associated TCR beta chains appeared to be HLA-restricted, and the HLA associations seemed to be driven largely by CMV exposure. When HLA alleles, especially DR and DQ, strongly co-occurred, attributing TCR associations to individual alleles was difficult. Linkage disequilibrium might explain the correlated functional status among segregating V segments, but an unknown experimental factor could not be ruled out. A few of the identified cytomegalovirus-associated TCR beta chains were confirmed in vitro to be specific for cytomegalovirus antigens. According to a later analysis, parvovirus B19, influenza, CMV and Epstein-Barr virus appeared linked to several top co-occurrence clusters. Because counts were too low, around 18 rarely observed V segments, including chromosome 9 orphons, were left out of the earlier analysis of approximately 580 of the donors. Because the 87-base-pair reads could not distinguish some IMGT-functional V segments, including TRBV6-2 and TRBV6-3, those segments were excluded. A later analysis found that HLA-associated TCR beta chains were more clonally expanded and had lower generation probabilities than equally common non-associated chains. The authors suggested that the approach could potentially be extended to other disease states and immunological phenotypes. In a later analysis, TCR association rates were found to vary across HLA loci, with the most associated TCRs seen for DRB1 alleles and the fewest for HLA-C alleles. A later analysis associated some 17,000 TCR beta sequences with specific HLA alleles at a false discovery rate of 0.05. Sequencing depth was assumed to be roughly uniform across donors in the presence/absence analyses, though that assumption may not hold. In a later genetic analysis, a missense DCLRE1C variant was associated with V-gene and J-gene trimming of TCR beta chains, and the association was replicated in an independent cohort. The sequencing pipeline was judged likely to have produced a cluster of highly shared sequence variants as a technical artifact. Because some donors lacked HLA typing at each locus, the association tests relied only on the typed subset.

The library was produced with the immunoSEQ multiplex PCR assay. For the multiplex PCR, a mixture combining 60 forward primers for TCR Vbeta segments and 13 reverse primers for TCR Jbeta segments was used. The CDR3 region of rearranged TCR beta genes was amplified from genomic DNA with a multiplex PCR assay. Amplified TCR beta libraries were sequenced as 87-base-pair reads on the Illumina HiSeq System. Processing in the source paper ran as follows. Across the 670 or so repertoires, a later analysis counted 80 million or so unique TCR beta chains, 9 million to 14 million of which were shared by at least two donors. Raw reads were error-corrected and collapsed into unique sequences with a nearest-neighbor algorithm that merged closely related sequences to remove PCR and sequencing errors. To assign V, D and J gene segments, CDR3 sequences were aligned to IMGT reference sequences. For a sequence to be retained, a match of at least six nucleotides was required to both a V gene segment and a J gene segment. A rearrangement counted as productive if the CDR3 had no stop codons and remained in frame with V and J, and every other rearrangement counted as non-productive. Following IMGT convention, CDR3 was defined as the stretch from the second conserved V-encoded cysteine to the conserved J-encoded phenylalanine. In an earlier analysis of around 540 of the donors, sequences lacking an unambiguous match to a single V gene segment were excluded. An earlier analysis of 587 of the donors classified V segments as functional when productive rearrangements were above 56.7% and as segregating when the standard deviation between donors was above 5%. A statistical classification framework was developed to diagnose cytomegalovirus status using the catalog of TCR beta chain sequences. A later analysis assigned V and J genes by comparing TCR nucleotide sequences with IMGT/GENE-DB human TR gene sequences. Using the TCRdist pipeline, a later analysis assigned CDR3 sequences along with most-parsimonious VDJ recombination scenarios. In a later analysis, every TCR beta chain was defined by the combination of its CDR3 amino acid sequence and its V-gene family, and reads without a unique V-gene family were dropped. To address suspected cross-contamination and a sequencing artifact, a later analysis removed approximately 600 highly shared, low-generation-probability nucleotide sequences. In a later analysis, a clonal expansion index for each public chain was calculated from normalized within-repertoire ranks of inferred template counts. In a later analysis, generation probabilities were computed with a VDJ recombination model fitted to out-of-frame rearrangements, and the resulting probabilities were checked against IGoR. In a later analysis, hypergeometric tests were used to score TCR-TCR, TCR-HLA and TCR-CMV co-occurrence, with a repertoire-size bias correction applied to TCR pairs. A later analysis estimated false discovery rates by permuting HLA or CMV assignments 20 times. In a later analysis, co-occurring TCRs were grouped using DBSCAN, with TCRdist sequence similarity added in when clustering inside HLA-allele-positive subsets. Repertoires with fewer than 30,000 or more than 120,000 public chains were left out of co-occurrence clustering, as were a handful of repertoires with anomalous nucleotide sharing. The clones in this table, taken by TCRdb from immuneACCESS, are in-frame only. Not every clone is retained; where verified, under half of the shortfall comes from an unresolved V gene, and the cause of the rest is unknown. D and trimming come from the DNA, and the V and J calls and clone size come from that table. This sample's table carries roughly 64,000 clones. The ten largest clones take up 3.5% to 4% of the sample.

A remark on this clone: It has no known antigen specificity.

Source material: PBMCs. The rearranged segments are TRBV18 and TRBJ1-5; the D gene is unclear. The sequence came from a young woman in good health and CMV-seronegative. The CDR3 region has the sequence CASSPESGSNQPQHF. The DNA is as follows: TGTGCCAGCTCACCCGAATCGGGGAGCAATCAGCCCCAGCATTTT.